This entry features one TCR beta chain sequence. The sample belongs to a study of blood T cell repertoires in COVID-19. TCRdb's table, derived via immunoSEQ multiplex PCR, lists solely in-frame clones and lacks some. The data show over 100,000 clones, 60% to 75% seen once. Germline loops: CDR1 KGHSH, CDR2 LQKENI. V lost 3 bases, J lost 4 bases, and 7 bases stayed unmatched. This CDR3 comprises 15 residues. The sequencing input was peripheral blood. The chain is built from TRBV18 and TRBJ2-3, with TRBD1 matching 7 bases. This clonotype originated in a woman between 65 and 79 years old with acute or convalescent COVID-19. CDR3 amino acids: CASSPNRGRADTQYF. The CDR3 DNA follows: TGTGCCAGCTCACCCAACAGGGGAAGAGCAGATACGCAGTATTTT.